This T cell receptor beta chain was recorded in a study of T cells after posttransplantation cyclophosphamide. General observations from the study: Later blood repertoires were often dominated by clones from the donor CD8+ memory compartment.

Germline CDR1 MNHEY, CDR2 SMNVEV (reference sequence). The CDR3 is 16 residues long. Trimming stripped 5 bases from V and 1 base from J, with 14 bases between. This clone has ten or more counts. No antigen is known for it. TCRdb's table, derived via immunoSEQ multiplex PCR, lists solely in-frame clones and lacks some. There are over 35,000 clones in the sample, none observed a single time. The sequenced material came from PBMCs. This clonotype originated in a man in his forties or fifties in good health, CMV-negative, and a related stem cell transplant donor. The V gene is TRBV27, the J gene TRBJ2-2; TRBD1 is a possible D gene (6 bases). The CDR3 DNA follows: TGTGCCAGCAGTCCCTGGACAGCTCTGAACACCGGGGAGCTGTTTTTT. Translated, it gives CASSPWTALNTGELFF.